The next 24 T cell receptor beta chains were all read from a single sample in a study of high-grade serous ovarian cancer treatment subgroups. Assay: immunoSEQ multiplex PCR; the TCRdb copy retains only in-frame clones and omits some. This sample has tens of thousands of clones, with roughly four fifths found just once. Tumor samples were taken before definitive surgery or chemotherapy. Material for sequencing was tumor tissue. The receptor set was obtained from a human donor with high-grade serous ovarian cancer.

The V call is TRBV5-4, the J call TRBJ2-4; a weak D match, TRBD2 (5 bases). CDR1 SGHNT and CDR2 YYREEE come from the germline V gene (reference sequence). Trimming stripped 2 bases from V and 5 bases from J, with 8 bases between. CDR3 length equals 13 residues. For the CDR3, the DNA is TGTGCCAGCAGCTTCGGGCGGGAAAACATTCAGTACTTC. This gives the protein CASSFGRENIQYF.

The chain carries TRBV5-1 and TRBJ2-1; 12 nucleotides match TRBD2. Germline CDR1 reads SGHRS; CDR2 reads YFSETQ. The CDR3 runs to 16 residues. The V and J ends lost 6 bases and 8 bases, in that order; junction bases with no gene match: 12. The CDR3 sequence is CASKPRLAGDWYEQFF. The DNA for the CDR3 is TGCGCCAGCAAACCCAGACTAGCGGGAGACTGGTATGAGCAGTTCTTC.

This clone was detected only a few times. The CDR3 DNA is TGCAGCGGGGACATAGGAAACACCATATATTTT. Its translation: CSGDIGNTIYF. The chain has TRBV29-1 and TRBJ1-3; a possible D gene is TRBD1 (6 bases). Germline lookup yields CDR1 SQVTM and CDR2 ANQGSEA. Trimming pared 7 bases from V and 4 bases from J, leaving 8 bases between. The CDR3 has 11 amino acids.

This sequence joins TRBV10-1 and TRBJ2-3; TRBD2 is a possible D gene (6 bases). This CDR3 spans 15 amino acids. Looked up from germline, CDR1 is WNHNN and CDR2 is SYGVQD (reference sequence). Trimming cost V 4 bases and J 1 base, with 12 bases left between them. CDR3 in amino acids: CASSVAGTGTDTQYF. CDR3 sequence (DNA): TGCGCCAGCAGTGTAGCCGGGACTGGCACAGATACGCAGTATTTT.

This chain connects TRBV4-1 to TRBJ2-7, with no clear D. The V end lost 0 bases, the J end lost 3 bases, and 21 bases lay between the germline ends. Germline V lookup: CDR1 MGHRA, CDR2 YSYEKL. CDR3 length equals 18 residues. CDR3 sequence: CASSQDYRLSDQIYEQYF. Written as DNA, the CDR3 is TGCGCCAGCAGCCAAGATTACCGGTTGAGCGATCAAATCTACGAGCAGTACTTC.

The V gene is TRBV5-4, the J gene TRBJ2-5; 7 bases align to TRBD1. The CDR3 has 17 residues. CDR1 is SGHNT and CDR2 is YYREEE in the germline V gene (reference sequence). The V segment lost 3 bases and the J segment 2 bases; nucleotides outside the gene matches: 13. The CDR3 region is CASSSPGQRLLQETQYF. In DNA form, the CDR3 reads TGTGCCAGCAGCTCGCCGGGACAGCGTCTATTACAAGAGACCCAGTACTTC.

The chain employs TRBV19 and TRBJ2-7; a possible D gene is TRBD2 (5 bases). V lost 4 bases to trimming and J lost 5 bases, with 15 bases between them. The CDR3 covers 14 residues. The germline V gene encodes CDR1 LNHDA and CDR2 SQIVND (reference sequence). CDR3: CASSRGGSWDEQYF. The CDR3 DNA reads as TGTGCCAGTAGTAGAGGCGGGTCTTGGGACGAGCAGTACTTC.

The rearrangement uses TRBV7-9 and TRBJ2-7; 11 bases agree with TRBD2. V lost 5 bases and J lost 6; bases outside the gene matches: 6. The CDR3 runs 14 residues. Germline assignment: CDR1 SEHNR and CDR2 FQNEAQ (reference sequence). Here the CDR3 DNA reads TGTGCCAGCAGCCCACTAGCGGGAGTAGCCGAGCAGTACTTC. As protein: CASSPLAGVAEQYF.

The gene calls are TRBV19 and TRBJ1-3, with D unclear. The CDR3 is 14 residues long. Trimming removed 7 bases from V and 3 bases from J, with 13 bases in between. Germline V gene data show CDR1 as LNHDA and CDR2 as SQIVND (reference sequence). CDR3 in DNA: TGTGCCAGTACCCGGCCCCGCGATGGAAACACCATATATTTT. It encodes CASTRPRDGNTIYF.

This clone was observed a handful of times. The chain employs TRBV5-4 and TRBJ2-7; TRBD2 agrees at 8 bases. CDR3 length equals 15 residues. V gave up 6 bases and J gave up 2 bases; unmatched junction bases: 10. Germline V gene data show CDR1 as SGHNT and CDR2 as YYREEE (reference sequence). Here the CDR3 DNA reads TGTGCCAGCACCCTCTCTACTAGCGGCCCCTACGAGCAGTACTTC. Translating gives CASTLSTSGPYEQYF.

The rearrangement uses TRBV6-5 and TRBJ2-5, with 9 positions matching TRBD1. J was trimmed by 1 base and V by 1 base; bases with no gene match: 1. Germline V lookup: CDR1 MNHEY, CDR2 SVGAGI. The CDR3 loop spans 15 amino acids. The CDR3 DNA follows: TGTGCCAGCAGTTACTACAGGGGGCGCCAAGAGACCCAGTACTTC. This translates into CASSYYRGRQETQYF.

The V call is TRBV6-1, the J call TRBJ2-7, with D perhaps being TRBD1 or TRBD2 (5 bases each). V was pared by 2 bases and J by 9 bases, with 17 bases between. CDR3 length: 14 amino acids. The germline CDR1 and CDR2 sequences are MNHNS and SASEGT. This chain's CDR3 is CASSERGTSLGQYF. For the CDR3, the DNA is TGTGCCAGCAGTGAACGAGGGACCAGCTTGGGGCAGTACTTC.

V is TRBV19 and J is TRBJ1-1; no firm D call. Germline V lookup: CDR1 LNHDA, CDR2 SQIVND (reference sequence). The CDR3 has 12 residues. V lost 3 bases and J lost 5, with 7 bases in between. CDR3 in DNA: TGTGCCAGTAGTATTAGAGGGACTGAAGCTTTCTTT. It codes for CASSIRGTEAFF.

This chain joins TRBV7-9 and TRBJ2-6, with unresolved D. CDR3 size: 14 residues. CDR1 is SEHNR, CDR2 FQNEAQ, per germline (reference sequence). Trimming shortened V by 6 bases and J by 0 bases, and 6 bases separated the two germline ends. The CDR3 region has the DNA TGTGCCAGCAGTTGGAGCTCTGGGGCCAACGTCCTGACTTTC. It encodes CASSWSSGANVLTF.

V and J are TRBV5-3 and TRBJ2-5; 7 nucleotides line up with TRBD1. TRBV5-3 is given ORF status, its function remaining uncertain. Trimming removed 0 bases from V and 3 bases from J; junction bases left unmatched: 5. The CDR3 has 15 amino acids. In nucleotides, the CDR3 is TGTGCCAGAAGCTTGGTTGGGGACAGAAAAGAGACCCAGTACTTC. Translation gives CARSLVGDRKETQYF.

This chain links TRBV6-6 with TRBJ1-5, with D unclear. V gave up 2 bases and J gave up 4 bases, with 12 bases separating them. CDR1 and CDR2 from the germline V gene are MNHNY and SVGAGI (reference sequence). The CDR3 sequence is 15 residues long. The CDR3: CASSYERASNQPQHF. The CDR3 coding sequence is TGTGCCAGCAGTTACGAGAGAGCTTCAAATCAGCCCCAGCATTTT.

The V gene is TRBV6-5, the J gene TRBJ1-1, with no clear D. Deletions cut 0 bases from V and 9 bases from J, with 17 bases between. The germline CDR1 and CDR2 sequences are MNHEY and SVGAGI. The CDR3 consists of 15 residues. CDR3 nucleotide sequence: TGTGCCAGCAGTTACTCTGTCAGGACCGCAGAACAAGCTTTCTTT. Translating it yields CASSYSVRTAEQAFF.

V and J are TRBV30 and TRBJ2-7; D gene ambiguous. Germline CDR1 GTSNPN, CDR2 SVGIG (reference sequence). Trimming removed 1 base from V and 1 base from J, with 11 bases in between. The CDR3 length is 14 residues. CDR3 loop: CAWSDLHRSYEQYF. The CDR3 nucleotides are TGTGCCTGGAGTGACCTTCACAGATCCTACGAGCAGTACTTC.

V is TRBV7-8 and J is TRBJ1-3; D is ambiguous. V was cut by 2 bases and J by 0 bases, with 5 bases left in between. The length of the CDR3 is 14 residues. Looked up from germline, CDR1 is SGHVS and CDR2 is FQNEAQ. Here the CDR3 DNA reads TGTGCCAGCAGCTTACGATCCTCTGGAAACACCATATATTTT. This gives the protein CASSLRSSGNTIYF.

As DNA, the CDR3 is TGTGCCAGCAGTTACTCGATATTTGGGCAGGGGCATGGCTACACCTTC. Its protein product is CASSYSIFGQGHGYTF. V and J are TRBV6-5 and TRBJ1-2; D may be TRBD1 (6 bases). Germline lookup yields CDR1 MNHEY and CDR2 SVGAGI. The CDR3 extends over 16 amino acids. Trimming took off 0 bases at V and 6 bases at J, with 17 bases between the two ends.

The chain links TRBV19 to TRBJ1-2; D remains ambiguous. Germline CDR1 LNHDA, CDR2 SQIVND (reference sequence). The CDR3 extends over 17 amino acids. Trimming left V 3 bases short and J 1 base short, with 18 bases between. The CDR3 region is CASSISPLSKHNYGYTF. The CDR3 DNA sequence: TGTGCCAGTAGTATTTCCCCGTTGAGCAAGCATAACTATGGCTACACCTTC.

This clone was detected a few times. The chain has TRBV4-1 and TRBJ1-2; D uncertain. The germline V and J ends were trimmed by 0 bases and 4 bases, with 9 bases remaining between them. The CDR3 totals 14 residues. The germline V gene encodes CDR1 MGHRA and CDR2 YSYEKL. In DNA form, the CDR3 reads TGCGCCAGCAGCCAAGATATGGCTGCCTATGGCTACACCTTC. Its translation is CASSQDMAAYGYTF.

The chain couples TRBV5-1 to TRBJ2-3, with D possibly matching TRBD2 (6 bases). The CDR3 has 12 amino acids. The V gene lost 7 bases and the J gene lost 3 bases, with 9 bases spanning the gap. The germline CDR1 and CDR2 sequences are SGHRS and YFSETQ. CDR3 bases: TGCGCCAGCCTGGACTATACAGATACGCAGTATTTT. This encodes CASLDYTDTQYF.

Points on this clone: The sample has other DNA sequences that encode this CDR3 too. The CDR3 nucleotides read TGTGCCAGCAGCACCGGAACTAGCGGCCCGGCCCTCTACTACGAGCAGTACTTC. Protein: CASSTGTSGPALYYEQYF. The chain combines TRBV7-8 with TRBJ2-7, with 8 positions matching TRBD2. Losses at the gene ends were 5 bases for V and 3 bases for J; bases not matched to a gene: 18. Per germline, CDR1 SGHVS and CDR2 FQNEAQ. CDR3 size: 18 residues.